A single sample is the source of the 22 T cell receptor beta chains below, sequenced in a study of cytomegalovirus exposure and HLA in healthy donors. Primers included in the PCR were 60 Vbeta and 13 Jbeta primers. Sequencing was performed with immunoSEQ multiplex PCR; in TCRdb, only in-frame clones are kept and a portion is missing. The sample gives roughly 40,000 clones, around 81% of which show up once; about 9.3% is in the top ten. The sequenced material came from PBMCs. These receptors all stem from a woman in her thirties or forties in good health and CMV-seronegative.

This clone has only a few counts. The gene calls are TRBV6-1 and TRBJ2-7, with 8 bases lining up with TRBD2. Losses at the gene ends were 1 base for V and 3 bases for J; bases not matched to a gene: 8. The CDR3 loop spans 16 amino acids. Germline V gene data show CDR1 as MNHNS and CDR2 as SASEGT. The CDR3 DNA reads as TGTGCCAGCAGTGAAGTCGGGGGGGCCGGGTTCTACGAGCAGTACGTC. This encodes CASSEVGGAGFYEQYV.

In DNA, the CDR3 is TGTGCCAGCAGTGAGGGGAGCGGGGGCTATGGTACGCAGTATTTT. Translated, it gives CASSEGSGGYGTQYF. The chain is built from TRBV9 and TRBJ2-3, with 8 bases identical to TRBD2. V trimming: 5 bases; J trimming: 8 bases; junction bases outside the gene matches: 13. The CDR3 extends over 15 amino acids. Germline V gives CDR1 SGDLS, CDR2 YYNGEE.

This sequence joins TRBV2 and TRBJ1-3, with a weak D call TRBD1 (5 bases). Germline-derived CDR1 and CDR2 are SNHLY and FYNNEI. The CDR3 length is 14 residues. V was cut by 7 bases and J by 0 bases, with 10 bases left in between. The CDR3 reads CASMEGISGNTIYF. CDR3 nucleotide sequence: TGTGCCAGCATGGAGGGGATCTCTGGAAACACCATATATTTT.

This rearrangement joins TRBV7-3 to TRBJ2-2; TRBD2 is a possible D gene (5 bases). Germline V gives CDR1 SGHTA, CDR2 FQGTGA. CDR3 length: 15 amino acids. Trimming pared 0 bases from V and 7 bases from J, leaving 12 bases between. CDR3 sequence reads: CASSLTGAGGGELFF. The DNA for the CDR3 is TGTGCCAGCAGCTTAACGGGTGCGGGCGGCGGGGAGCTGTTTTTT.

This chain connects TRBV5-4 to TRBJ1-1; TRBD1 might be the D (6 bases). Trimming stripped 3 bases from V and 11 bases from J, with 14 bases between. Germline CDR1 reads SGHNT; CDR2 reads YYREEE (reference sequence). This CDR3 is 12 amino acids long. As DNA, the CDR3 is TGTGCCAGCAGCTCGCTACAGGGTCGGGCTTTCTTT. Translation gives CASSSLQGRAFF.

Only one count was recorded for this clone. The rearrangement joins TRBV7-2 to TRBJ2-1; D gene ambiguous. CDR1 and CDR2 from the germline V gene are SGHTA and FQGNSA. The CDR3 sequence is 15 residues long. V was cut by 1 base and J by 2 bases, with 9 bases left in between. CDR3 nucleotide sequence: TGTGCCAGCAGCTTAGGGCCTGGCCCCTACAATGAGCAGTTCTTC. Translated: CASSLGPGPYNEQFF.

The rearrangement joins TRBV6-6 to TRBJ1-4, with 7 bases matching TRBD1. Per the germline V gene, CDR1 is MNHNY and CDR2 is SVGAGI (reference sequence). Trimming removed 6 bases from V and 8 bases from J; junction bases left unmatched: 12. This CDR3 contains 15 residues. As DNA, the CDR3 is TGTGCCAGCAGAAATAGACAGGGTTTTTTCGAAAAACTGTTTTTT. As protein: CASRNRQGFFEKLFF.

The V gene is TRBV28, the J gene TRBJ1-1; perhaps TRBD1 as D (6 bases). Germline CDR1 and CDR2: MDHEN and SYDVKM. CDR3 size: 13 residues. Deletions cut 8 bases from V and 0 bases from J, with 10 bases between. The chain's CDR3 is CASPDRLNTEAFF. CDR3 nucleotide sequence: TGTGCCAGCCCGGACAGATTGAACACTGAAGCTTTCTTT.

The chain has TRBV2 and TRBJ2-2; D may be TRBD2 (6 bases). This CDR3 has 13 amino acids. Germline V gene sequence: CDR1 SNHLY, CDR2 FYNNEI. V was pared by 7 bases and J by 7 bases, with 13 bases between. CDR3 amino acids: CASKIGEDGELFF. CDR3 DNA sequence: TGTGCCAGCAAGATCGGGGAGGACGGGGAGCTGTTTTTT.

The rearrangement links TRBV6-5 to TRBJ2-5; D gene ambiguous. The CDR3 has 12 residues. V dropped 0 bases and J dropped 5 bases, with 4 bases sitting between them. Germline CDR1 MNHEY, CDR2 SVGAGI. In DNA, the CDR3 is TGTGCCAGCAGTTACTCTGGCGAGACCCAGTACTTC. Encoded protein: CASSYSGETQYF.

The chain links TRBV5-4 to TRBJ1-1, with TRBD1 matching over 12 bases. Looked up from germline, CDR1 is SGHNT and CDR2 is YYREEE (reference sequence). The CDR3 loop spans 15 amino acids. The V gene end was trimmed by 2 bases and the J gene end by 10 bases; junction bases not matched to a gene: 9. The CDR3 sequence: CASSLPGQGARVAFF. The DNA of the CDR3 is TGTGCCAGCAGCTTACCGGGACAGGGGGCTCGTGTAGCTTTCTTT. Drawing the rest from reference TRBV5-4 and TRBJ1-1, the complete variable domain is ETGVTQSPTHLIKTRGQQVTLRCSSQSGHNTVSWYQQALGQGPQFIFQYYREEENGRGNFPPRFSGLQFPNYSSELNVNALELDDSALYLCASSLPGQGARVAFFGQGTRLTVV.

V is TRBV2 and J is TRBJ1-3; D remains unclear. The CDR3 totals 15 residues. V was trimmed by 7 bases and J by 0 bases, leaving 13 bases between them. Germline lookup yields CDR1 SNHLY and CDR2 FYNNEI. This CDR3 is CASKLDGGSGNTIYF. The CDR3 DNA sequence: TGTGCCAGCAAATTAGACGGAGGCTCTGGAAACACCATATATTTT.

This clone showed up just once. The V call is TRBV28, the J call TRBJ1-1; 8 bases agree with TRBD1. V shed 2 bases and J 4 bases; nucleotides not matched to a gene: 12. The V gene's germline CDR1 is MDHEN and CDR2 SYDVKM. The CDR3 runs 17 residues. The CDR3 DNA sequence: TGTGCCAGCAGTTTACCCACATCAGGGGGCACCTCCACTGAAGCTTTCTTT. It is translated as CASSLPTSGGTSTEAFF.

This chain connects TRBV6-1 to TRBJ1-3; unclear D gene. CDR1 and CDR2 (germline): MNHNS, SASEGT. This CDR3 is 14 amino acids long. Trimming removed 4 bases from V and 0 bases from J, with 7 bases in between. The DNA of the CDR3 is TGTGCCAGCAGTGGGCAAGTCTCTGGAAACACCATATATTTT. Its protein product is CASSGQVSGNTIYF.

The gene calls are TRBV6-5 and TRBJ2-3; D call uncertain. The germline CDR1 and CDR2 sequences are MNHEY and SVGAGI. The V end was cut by 8 bases, the J end by 5 bases, with 11 bases between. The CDR3 runs 12 residues. The DNA of the CDR3 is TGTGCCAGCCGCTCAAACGGAGATACGCAGTATTTT. It specifies CASRSNGDTQYF.

This sequence joins TRBV7-8 and TRBJ2-2; tentatively, D is TRBD2 (5 bases). CDR3 length: 14 amino acids. Germline assignment: CDR1 SGHVS and CDR2 FQNEAQ. V was clipped by 1 base and J by 6 bases, with 9 bases between them. CDR3 region: CASSLGRGAGELFF. The CDR3 DNA reads as TGTGCCAGCAGCTTAGGACGGGGAGCCGGGGAGCTGTTTTTT. Using reference TRBV7-8 and TRBJ2-2 for the parts outside the CDR3, the full variable domain is GAGVSQSPRYKVAKRGQDVALRCDPISGHVSLFWYQQALGQGPEFLTYFQNEAQLDKSGLPSDRFFAERPEGSVSTLKIQRTQQEDSAVYLCASSLGRGAGELFFGEGSRLTVL.

Here the CDR3 reads CASSLSGLNTGELFF. The DNA of the CDR3 is TGCGCCAGCAGCTTATCAGGGCTGAACACCGGGGAGCTGTTTTTT. The chain links TRBV5-1 to TRBJ2-2; TRBD1 might be the D (5 bases). Germline CDR1 and CDR2: SGHRS and YFSETQ. The CDR3 spans 15 residues. The V gene lost 2 bases and the J gene lost 1 base, with 9 bases spanning the gap.

The chain has TRBV2 and TRBJ1-6; D call uncertain. The CDR3 covers 12 residues. Germline assignment: CDR1 SNHLY and CDR2 FYNNEI. The germline V and J ends were trimmed by 7 bases and 7 bases, with 8 bases remaining between them. The CDR3 region is CASNAENSPLHF. The CDR3 nucleotides read TGTGCCAGCAATGCCGAGAATTCACCCCTCCACTTT.

This chain links TRBV2 with TRBJ1-2; the D gene is possibly TRBD1 (5 bases). Trimming stripped 3 bases from V and 7 bases from J, with 12 bases between. This CDR3 is built from 13 residues. Per germline, CDR1 SNHLY and CDR2 FYNNEI. Written as DNA, the CDR3 is TGTGCCAGCAGTGAGAACAGGTCTGGTGGCTACACCTTC. Its protein product is CASSENRSGGYTF.

This sequence joins TRBV11-1 and TRBJ2-3, with TRBD2 matching over 10 bases. Germline loops: CDR1 SGHAT, CDR2 FQDESV (reference sequence). The CDR3 runs to 16 residues. V gave up 4 bases and J gave up 1 base; unmatched junction bases: 5. CDR3 sequence reads: CASSSSLAGGTDTQYF. CDR3 sequence (DNA): TGTGCCAGCAGCTCCTCGCTAGCGGGGGGCACAGATACGCAGTATTTT.

The chain is built from TRBV11-2 and TRBJ1-2; the D gene is possibly TRBD1 (5 bases). Germline V gives CDR1 SGHAT, CDR2 FQNNGV. This CDR3 is 14 amino acids long. V was trimmed by 6 bases and J by 0 bases, leaving 11 bases between them. CDR3 sequence reads: CASSFLTANYGYTF. The CDR3 coding sequence is TGTGCCAGCAGTTTCTTGACAGCTAACTATGGCTACACCTTC.

The chain employs TRBV4-1 and TRBJ1-5, with 9 bases fitting TRBD1. The germline V gene has CDR1 MGHRA and CDR2 YSYEKL. This CDR3 contains 14 residues. The ends lost 3 bases at V and 7 bases at J; junction bases unmatched: 4. CDR3 sequence: CASSHDRGGQPQHF. The CDR3 nucleotides are TGCGCCAGCAGCCATGACAGGGGGGGGCAGCCCCAGCATTTT.